This TCR beta chain was captured in a study of T-cell reconstitution after alpha-beta-depleted transplantation in children. Study-wide results and caveats: T-cell counts and diversity were attributed mostly to newly produced T cells one year after transplant. At day 60, the high TCRbeta diversity found in some patients originated from recipient T cells and thymic progenitors that had survived. Alpha-beta T cells present about two months after transplant were reported to originate from several hundred expanded graft clones.

This clonotype was seen more than once but under ten times. Its target is not known. Germline V gene sequence: CDR1 MGHRA, CDR2 YSYEKL. This CDR3 has 16 amino acids. Trimming took 4 bases from V and 4 from J; bases not matched to a gene: 6. The library targeted TCRbeta and was prepared with unique molecular identifiers. Via MiXCR, TCRdb re-called the PCR reads, giving one row per CDR3 protein. Among roughly 790,000 distinct CDR3 sequences, approximately 15% were seen once, and the ten largest hold just under 5%. The origin of this receptor is a male patient between 10 and 17 years old who had a stem cell transplant for acute lymphoblastic leukemia, so the T cells may come from the graft donor. The specimen was PBMCs, mostly from graft donor cells, collected 360 days after TCRalphabeta/CD19-depleted stem cell transplant. The chain joins TRBV4-1 to TRBJ2-1, with TRBD2 identical over 11 bases. For the CDR3, the DNA is TGCGCCAGCAGCCCAAAAAGACTAGCGGGATACAATGAGCAGTTCTTC. Protein sequence: CASSPKRLAGYNEQFF.